These 32 T cell receptor beta chains originate from one sample sequenced in a study of T cells in Graves' hyperthyroidism and ophthalmopathy. Regions amplified from RNA transcripts were the TCR beta CDR3 regions. HTBI primers drove first-round RT-PCR of the TCR CDR3. TCRdb fed the multiplex PCR reads into MiXCR, producing one record per CDR3 protein. This sample has around 690,000 distinct CDR3 sequences, with more than 20% found just once. The sequenced sample consisted of blood. All receptors derive from a man between 25 and 39 years old with Graves' ophthalmopathy.

In this sample, this clonotype turned up a few times. The chain combines TRBV30 with TRBJ2-1; TRBD2 matches at 8 bases. This CDR3 is built from 15 residues. Per the germline V gene, CDR1 is GTSNPN and CDR2 is SVGIG (reference sequence). Trimming cost V 0 bases and J 4 bases; bases outside gene matches: 5. CDR3 sequence reads: CAWSVRGLAYNEQFF. The CDR3 DNA sequence: TGTGCCTGGAGTGTACGAGGACTAGCTTACAATGAGCAGTTCTTC.

At least ten counts were recorded for this clonotype. The rearrangement links TRBV19 to TRBJ2-7, with D hard to call. This CDR3 comprises 13 residues. V gave up 3 bases and J gave up 1 base, with 7 bases separating them. Looked up from germline, CDR1 is LNHDA and CDR2 is SQIVND (reference sequence). The CDR3: CASSIGWSYEQYF. The CDR3 nucleotides are TGTGCCAGTAGTATCGGTTGGTCCTACGAGCAGTACTTC.

This rearrangement joins TRBV30 to TRBJ2-1, with 12 positions matching TRBD1. The CDR3 contains 15 residues. V was clipped by 0 bases and J by 8 bases; unmatched bases: 5. In germline, CDR1 is GTSNPN, CDR2 SVGIG (reference sequence). CDR3 coding DNA: TGTGCCTGGAGTGTACGCGGGACAGGGGGCCATGAGCAGTTCTTC. Translating it yields CAWSVRGTGGHEQFF.

This clonotype was detected many times. V gene TRBV11-1 combines with J gene TRBJ2-7; a possible D gene is TRBD1 (5 bases). This CDR3 spans 13 amino acids. V shed 5 bases and J shed 0 bases, with 8 bases lying between them. Germline values: CDR1 SGHAT, CDR2 FQDESV (reference sequence). Here the CDR3 reads CASSRGPSYEQYF. The CDR3 DNA is TGTGCCAGCAGCAGGGGCCCCTCCTACGAGCAGTACTTC.

This chain uses TRBV7-2 with TRBJ1-1; D possibly corresponds to TRBD1 (6 bases). The CDR3 is made up of 15 amino acids. In germline, CDR1 is SGHTA, CDR2 FQGNSA. Trimming shortened V by 5 bases and J by 7 bases, and 20 bases separated the two germline ends. The CDR3 region has the DNA TGTGCCAGCAGCCTCATGGGGGCCTCGAGGGTTGAAGCTTTCTTT. Translation gives CASSLMGASRVEAFF.

Turning to this clonotype: This sequence may be a read error, since a much larger clone differs from it by one base. The chain links TRBV30 to TRBJ2-7; 7 nucleotides line up with TRBD1. CDR1 is GTSNPN, CDR2 SVGIG, per germline (reference sequence). The CDR3 spans 12 residues. The CDR3 loop reads CAYTRGSYERYF. The DNA of the CDR3 is TGTGCCTACACCAGGGGGTCCTACGAGCGGTACTTC.

The table lists this clonotype with a few counts. The gene calls are TRBV6-1 and TRBJ2-7; D might be TRBD1 (6 bases). CDR1 and CDR2 from the germline V gene are MNHNS and SASEGT. V lost 10 bases and J 4 bases, leaving 17 bases between the germline ends. CDR3 length equals 13 residues. CDR3 DNA: TGTGCCACTCGGTCGCACAGGGAATACGAGCAGTACTTC. Translation: CATRSHREYEQYF.

About this clonotype: A clone one base away is much larger, so this may be a read error. The genes are TRBV12-5 and TRBJ2-5; tentatively, D is TRBD1 (7 bases). Germline V gene data show CDR1 as LGHNT and CDR2 as FRNRAP. V was shortened by 0 bases and J by 4 bases, with 9 bases between the two germline ends. This CDR3 region has 14 residues. In nucleotides, the CDR3 is TGTGCTAGTGGTTTGGTCCAGGGGGGAGAGACCCAGTACTTC. This codes for CASGLVQGGETQYF.

The chain employs TRBV9 and TRBJ2-2, with 10 bases aligning to TRBD2. Unmatched junction bases numbered 3, after V lost 0 bases and J lost 4 bases. The CDR3 totals 16 residues. CDR1 is SGDLS and CDR2 is YYNGEE in the germline V gene. CDR3 sequence (DNA): TGTGCCAGCAGCGTAGGGGCTAGCGGGAGCACCGGGGAGCTGTTTTTT. This translates into CASSVGASGSTGELFF.

The chain links TRBV28 to TRBJ1-6; no firm D call. The CDR3 has 14 residues. V was cut by 10 bases and J by 10 bases, with 20 bases left in between. Germline-derived CDR1 and CDR2 are MDHEN and SYDVKM. The CDR3 sequence: CATCQSLEISPLHF. The CDR3 bases are TGTGCCACCTGCCAAAGCCTAGAAATATCACCCCTCCACTTT.

The chain joins TRBV27 to TRBJ2-4; the match to TRBD1 covers 9 bases. CDR1 and CDR2 (germline): MNHEY, SMNVEV (reference sequence). V lost 8 bases to trimming and J lost 0 bases; unmatched junction nucleotides: 17. This CDR3 region has 19 residues. CDR3 amino acids: CASARRDRDDYLAKNIQYF. The CDR3 DNA reads TGTGCCAGCGCTCGTCGGGACAGGGATGATTATCTAGCCAAAAACATTCAGTACTTC.

This clonotype has more than one count but fewer than ten. V gene TRBV5-1 combines with J gene TRBJ2-1; D gene ambiguous. Per the germline V gene, CDR1 is SGHRS and CDR2 is YFSETQ. The CDR3 spans 17 residues. V dropped 4 bases and J dropped 2 bases, with 19 bases sitting between them. The CDR3 region is CASSRPLGSGPYNEQFF. CDR3 nucleotide sequence: TGCGCCAGCAGCCGCCCCCTTGGGTCGGGCCCCTACAATGAGCAGTTCTTC.

The chain links TRBV19 to TRBJ2-2, with a tentative D call TRBD2 (6 bases). V dropped 2 bases and J dropped 6 bases, with 10 bases sitting between them. Per germline, CDR1 LNHDA and CDR2 SQIVND (reference sequence). The CDR3 length is 14 residues. CDR3 amino acids: CASSITTSSGELFF. For the CDR3, the DNA is TGTGCCAGTAGTATAACTACTAGCTCCGGGGAGCTGTTTTTT.

This rearrangement joins TRBV9 to TRBJ2-2; 8 bases align to TRBD1. CDR3 length: 17 residues. The germline V gene has CDR1 SGDLS and CDR2 YYNGEE. V lost 0 bases and J lost 2; bases outside the gene matches: 6. CDR3 sequence: CASSVAGQGANTGELFF. The CDR3 nucleotides are TGTGCCAGCAGCGTAGCTGGGCAGGGGGCAAACACCGGGGAGCTGTTTTTT.

This clonotype came up a few times. The V and J genes are TRBV9 and TRBJ2-7; 16 nucleotides agree with TRBD2. V lost 4 bases and J lost 3; bases outside the gene matches: 10. Per the germline V gene, CDR1 is SGDLS and CDR2 is YYNGEE. This CDR3 is built from 18 residues. CDR3 DNA sequence: TGTGCCAGCAGCATGGGACTAGCGGGAGGGAGAAATCTCTACGAGCAGTACTTC. This encodes CASSMGLAGGRNLYEQYF.

This clonotype has a handful of counts. The genes are TRBV9 and TRBJ2-5; D is ambiguous. Germline loops: CDR1 SGDLS, CDR2 YYNGEE. V shed 4 bases and J shed 5 bases, with 21 bases lying between them. This CDR3 spans 16 amino acids. The CDR3 region has the DNA TGTGCCAGCAGCCCGACCCCTCAACACGGTAGGGAGACCCAGTACTTC. This gives the protein CASSPTPQHGRETQYF.

This clonotype was counted a few times. This rearrangement joins TRBV27 to TRBJ2-2; D gene ambiguous. The germline CDR1 and CDR2 sequences are MNHEY and SMNVEV (reference sequence). Deletions cut 5 bases from V and 3 bases from J, with 4 bases between. The CDR3 sequence is 12 residues long. As DNA, the CDR3 is TGTGCCAGCAGTCGACACACCGGGGAGCTGTTTTTT. Its protein is CASSRHTGELFF.

This clonotype was detected a few times. CDR3 sequence (DNA): TGTGCCAGCACCGCCTATAGCGGGACGCCCGATACGCAGTATTTT. Translated, it gives CASTAYSGTPDTQYF. V and J are TRBV12-3 or TRBV12-4 and TRBJ2-3, with TRBD2 matching over 8 bases. This CDR3 contains 15 residues. The ends lost 7 bases at V and 6 bases at J; junction bases unmatched: 12.

The rearrangement joins TRBV6-1 to TRBJ2-1, with TRBD2 matching over 10 bases. CDR1 is MNHNS, CDR2 SASEGT, per germline. The CDR3 covers 15 residues. The V segment lost 6 bases and the J segment 7 bases; nucleotides outside the gene matches: 9. In nucleotides, the CDR3 is TGTGCCAGCAGACAAGCGGGAGGGCCGGTTAATGAGCAGTTCTTC. Translated: CASRQAGGPVNEQFF.

This clonotype was picked up a small number of times. The J gene is TRBJ2-1, the V gene TRBV24-1; 9 positions agree with TRBD2. The CDR3 contains 13 residues. The V gene end was trimmed by 9 bases and the J gene end by 9 bases; junction bases not matched to a gene: 8. Germline V lookup: CDR1 KGHDR, CDR2 SFDVKD. The CDR3 here is CATGWTSAGEQFF. Here the CDR3 DNA reads TGTGCCACCGGGTGGACTAGCGCGGGTGAGCAGTTCTTC.

In its sample, this clonotype was seen many times. The V gene is TRBV7-8, the J gene TRBJ1-5; a possible D gene is TRBD1 (5 bases). Between the trimmed V and J ends, which lost 5 bases and 5 bases, there was a span of 16 bases. This CDR3 has 15 amino acids. Germline V gives CDR1 SGHVS, CDR2 FQNEAQ. In DNA form, the CDR3 reads TGTGCCAGCAGCCTCCTGAGAAGGGGTGATCAGCCCCAGCATTTT. Translating gives CASSLLRRGDQPQHF.

This clonotype was found many times. The chain carries TRBV30 and TRBJ1-1; unclear D gene. There are 13 residues in the CDR3. Germline V CDR1 and CDR2: GTSNPN, SVGIG (reference sequence). V lost 4 bases to trimming and J lost 5 bases, with 14 bases between them. CDR3 residues: CAWTFSGGTEAFF. The CDR3 nucleotides read TGTGCCTGGACTTTCTCGGGTGGGACTGAAGCTTTCTTT. Full variable domain (remainder filled in from reference TRBV30 and TRBJ1-1): SQTIHQWPATLVQPVGSPLSLECTVEGTSNPNLYWYRQAAGRGLQLLFYSVGIGQISSEVPQNLSASRPQDRQFILSSKKLLLSDSGFYLCAWTFSGGTEAFFGQGTRLTVV.

V is TRBV5-6 and J is TRBJ2-6, with D unclear. V lost 3 bases, J lost 4 bases, and 11 bases lay in between. The CDR3 is 15 amino acids. Per germline, CDR1 SGHDT and CDR2 YYEEEE. DNA of the CDR3: TGTGCCAGCAGCTCCCGGCTGTTCGGGGCCAACGTCCTGACTTTC. Protein: CASSSRLFGANVLTF.

This clonotype was seen a few times. The chain has TRBV24-1 and TRBJ2-2; tentatively, D is TRBD1 or TRBD2 (5 bases each). Germline loops: CDR1 KGHDR, CDR2 SFDVKD. This CDR3 has 12 residues. V dropped 4 bases and J dropped 6 bases, with 5 bases sitting between them. The CDR3, as DNA: TGTGCCACCAGTGAGGGACCCGGGGAGCTGTTTTTT. Amino acids: CATSEGPGELFF.

This clonotype turned up a few times. The chain carries TRBV5-6 and TRBJ1-2, with D hard to call. Trimming stripped 3 bases from V and 4 bases from J, with 19 bases between. The CDR3 runs 16 residues. Per germline, CDR1 SGHDT and CDR2 YYEEEE. The CDR3 region is CASSSAGLQLVYGYTF. CDR3 DNA: TGTGCCAGCAGCTCGGCAGGTCTCCAATTAGTCTATGGCTACACCTTC. The whole variable domain, filled in from reference TRBV5-6 and TRBJ1-2, reads DAGVTQSPTHLIKTRGQQVTLRCSPKSGHDTVSWYQQALGQGPQFIFQYYEEEERQRGNFPDRFSGHQFPNYSSELNVNALLLGDSALYLCASSSAGLQLVYGYTFGSGTRLTVV.

Only a few counts were recorded for this clonotype. The gene calls are TRBV10-3 and TRBJ2-5, with 7 positions matching TRBD1. J was trimmed by 5 bases and V by 6 bases; bases with no gene match: 12. This CDR3 has 15 residues. CDR1 ENHRY and CDR2 SYGVKD come from the germline V gene. The DNA for the CDR3 is TGTGCCATCAGCCCGACTGACAGGGCAGGTGAGACCCAGTACTTC. It codes for CAISPTDRAGETQYF.

The chain couples TRBV6-2 or TRBV6-3 to TRBJ2-1, with a weak D call TRBD2 (6 bases). V lost 7 bases and J 5 bases, leaving 15 bases between the germline ends. The length of the CDR3 is 14 residues. CDR1 MNHEY and CDR2 SVGEGT come from the germline V gene. The CDR3 nucleotides are TGTGCCAGCAAACTTCGGGGACTTCACAATGAGCAGTTCTTC. Translating it yields CASKLRGLHNEQFF.

This clonotype was picked up a small number of times. The V and J genes are TRBV6-1 and TRBJ1-5; D gene uncertain. The V end lost 6 bases, the J end lost 0 bases, and 9 bases lay between the germline ends. The germline CDR1 and CDR2 sequences are MNHNS and SASEGT. The CDR3 has 14 residues. CDR3 coding DNA: TGTGCCAGCAGGAACAGCCATAGCAATCAGCCCCAGCATTTT. Translated, it gives CASRNSHSNQPQHF.

This clonotype was counted only a few times. V usage is TRBV4-3 and J usage is TRBJ1-1, with a tentative D call TRBD1 (6 bases). The CDR3 loop spans 15 amino acids. The ends were cut back, 2 bases at V and 3 bases at J, with 13 bases in the middle. Germline V lookup: CDR1 LGHNA, CDR2 YSLEER. In DNA form, the CDR3 reads TGCGCCAGCAGCCAACAAGGAGGGGGGGACACTGAAGCTTTCTTT. Its translation is CASSQQGGGDTEAFF.

The chain carries TRBV18 and TRBJ2-7; 8 bases match TRBD1. From germline, CDR1 is KGHSH and CDR2 LQKENI. Trimming cost V 3 bases and J 0 bases; bases outside gene matches: 7. This CDR3 is built from 16 residues. CDR3 amino acids: CASSPAQGAFSYEQYF. CDR3 bases: TGTGCCAGCTCACCTGCGCAGGGGGCATTCTCCTACGAGCAGTACTTC.

This clonotype was picked up a small number of times. This rearrangement joins TRBV30 to TRBJ2-1, with 9 nucleotides matching TRBD2. This CDR3 is 18 amino acids long. With 1 base clipped from V and 7 bases from J, the junction kept 17 bases outside the gene matches. Germline loops: CDR1 GTSNPN, CDR2 SVGIG (reference sequence). The CDR3 sequence: CAWSGIPGTSQLPNEQFF. CDR3 coding DNA: TGTGCCTGGAGTGGTATCCCAGGGACTAGCCAATTGCCTAATGAGCAGTTCTTC.

This clonotype came up a few times. The chain uses TRBV5-1 and TRBJ2-5, with 11 bases identical to TRBD2. Trimming cost V 6 bases and J 3 bases; bases outside gene matches: 13. Looked up from germline, CDR1 is SGHRS and CDR2 is YFSETQ. This CDR3 spans 17 amino acids. As DNA, the CDR3 is TGCGCCAGCACGTCGGGGCTAGCGGGAGGATTGGAAGAGACCCAGTACTTC. Translated, it gives CASTSGLAGGLEETQYF.